This entry is about one T cell receptor (beta chain). The antigen is undetermined. The sample is drawn from a study of molecular identifiers for immune sequencing clone quantification. About the research overall: Within a replicate experiment, RNA obtained from either approximately 20,000 or 98,000 naive CD8 cells was divided into five aliquots, and four of those aliquots were then sequenced. Points from the study as a whole: Among about a million naive cells, spiked Jurkat TCR RNA from a single cell was reportedly detectable.

CD8+CD4-CCR7+CD45RA+ sorting gave the naive CD8 T cells. TCR libraries were built in bulk with a published protocol and specific TCR primers. Each CDR3 protein gets one entry after TCRdb re-called the PCR reads with MiXCR. The table shows around 480,000 distinct CDR3 sequences, with roughly a fifth occurring only once. The TCR comes from a human donor in good health. Some libraries in this study had Jurkat cell RNA spiked in. Material for sequencing was naive CD8+ T cells from blood, with Jurkat cell RNA spiked in. Documented subset: FACS-sorted CD8+CD4-CCR7+CD45RA+ naive T cells.

CDR3: CATGQDSYEQYF. DNA for the CDR3: TGTGCTACGGGGCAGGACTCCTACGAGCAGTACTTC. This chain connects TRBV11-2 to TRBJ2-7; either TRBD1 or TRBD2 may supply D (5 bases each). This CDR3 spans 12 amino acids. CDR1 is SGHAT and CDR2 is FQNNGV in the germline V gene.